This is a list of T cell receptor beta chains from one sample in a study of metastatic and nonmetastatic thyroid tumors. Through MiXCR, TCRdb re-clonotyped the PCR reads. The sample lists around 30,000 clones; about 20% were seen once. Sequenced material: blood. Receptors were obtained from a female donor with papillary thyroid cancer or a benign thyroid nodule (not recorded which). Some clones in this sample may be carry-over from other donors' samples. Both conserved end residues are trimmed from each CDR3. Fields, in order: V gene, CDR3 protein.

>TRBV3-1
ASSQDMTLSGNTIY
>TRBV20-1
SARAREGSSGEKLF
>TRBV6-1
ASRDTLIGYT
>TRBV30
AWSSQGIGTDTQY
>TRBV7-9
ASSRQALGANVLT
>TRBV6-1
ASSEVDRANTEAF
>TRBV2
ASSRGGRIAKNIQY
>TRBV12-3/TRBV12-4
ASSTDSSPLH
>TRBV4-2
ASSQDLLNTEAF
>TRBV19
ASMRKGDLWAGELF
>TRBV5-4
VSLVSPAVTEAF
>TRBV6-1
ASSHTGVLLFEAF
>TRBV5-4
ASSFFATGDITGELF
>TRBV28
ASSSGQGAYGYT
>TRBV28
ASSLGTASGNTIY
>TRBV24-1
ATSAHSGANVLT
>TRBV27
ASSLTGGLYEQY
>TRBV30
AWTLRQAAPLH
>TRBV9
ASSGGATEAF
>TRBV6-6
ASSYSPPGGIYNEQF
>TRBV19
ASSLYTGGAYNEQF
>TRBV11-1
ASSLPGTGGIFGYT
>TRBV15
ATSMGQENQPHH
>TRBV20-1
SAPDFGHQNYGYT
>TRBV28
ASSPPGTGSYEQY
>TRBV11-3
ASSFLGGLPYEQY
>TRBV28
ASSYVGGVGNGYT
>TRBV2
ASRRRQVRGAGELF
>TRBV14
ASSPHKGTNEKLF
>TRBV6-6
ASSYSGLAGASGEQY
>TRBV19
ASRKGQGTGELF
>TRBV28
ASSGRPALSYGYT
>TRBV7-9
ASSFGTSGYNEQF
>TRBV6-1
ASSEAFREHTDTQY
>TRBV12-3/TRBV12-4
ASSSRNNGEQF
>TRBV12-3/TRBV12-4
ASTGVSDTEAF
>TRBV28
ASSFGYQAVATNEKLF
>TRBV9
ASSVAPDRDTGELF
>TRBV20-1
SIRTGLNGYEQY
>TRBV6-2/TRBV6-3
ASSYFPRTNSPLH
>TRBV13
ASSSDRGRDTGELF
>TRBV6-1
ASSSLGSRSTEAF
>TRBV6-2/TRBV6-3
ASSSGQGFDQPQH